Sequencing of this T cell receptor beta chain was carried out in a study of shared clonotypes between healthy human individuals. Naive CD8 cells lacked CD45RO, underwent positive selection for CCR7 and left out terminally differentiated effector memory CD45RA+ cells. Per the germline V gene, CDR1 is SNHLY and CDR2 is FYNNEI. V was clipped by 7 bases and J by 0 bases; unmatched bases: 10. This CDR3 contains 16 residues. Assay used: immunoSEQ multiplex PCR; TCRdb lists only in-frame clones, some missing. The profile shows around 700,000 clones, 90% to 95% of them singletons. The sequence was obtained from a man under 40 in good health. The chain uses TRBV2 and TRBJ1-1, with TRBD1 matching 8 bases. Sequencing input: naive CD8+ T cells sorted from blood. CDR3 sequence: CASTGWGQEMNTEAFF. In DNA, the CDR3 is TGTGCCAGCACTGGCTGGGGACAGGAGATGAACACTGAAGCTTTCTTT.